These 30 T cell receptor beta chains share one sample of origin, sequenced in a study of T cells in narcolepsy. Method: immunoSEQ multiplex PCR; TCRdb's copy keeps in-frame clones and lacks some. The sample consists of roughly 38,000 clones, about 85% of them appearing once. The sample consisted of CD45RA- memory CD4+ T cells from PBMCs. All receptors come from a human donor with narcolepsy.

V and J are TRBV27 and TRBJ1-2, with a weak D call TRBD1 (5 bases). The CDR3 loop spans 17 amino acids. V was shortened by 2 bases and J by 1 base, with 17 bases between the two germline ends. Germline lookup yields CDR1 MNHEY and CDR2 SMNVEV (reference sequence). CDR3 in DNA: TGTGCCAGCAGTTTAAGGGCGGTAAGGGACCTTAACTATGGCTACACCTTC. It encodes CASSLRAVRDLNYGYTF.

V and J are TRBV4-2 and TRBJ2-3, with 11 bases lining up with TRBD2. The junction had 5 bases not matched to a gene; V was cut back by 2 bases and J by 7 bases. Looked up from germline, CDR1 is LGHNA and CDR2 is YNFKEQ. The CDR3 is 15 amino acids. In nucleotides, the CDR3 is TGTGCCAGCAGCCAACCGGGACTAGCGGAAAATACGCAGTATTTT. This encodes CASSQPGLAENTQYF.

J is TRBJ2-5 and V is TRBV10-1; the match to TRBD2 covers 8 bases. The CDR3 length is 14 residues. The germline V gene encodes CDR1 WNHNN and CDR2 SYGVQD (reference sequence). V dropped 5 bases and J dropped 5; count of bases not matched to a gene: 7. CDR3 sequence: CASSSAGGRETQYF. CDR3 bases: TGCGCCAGCAGTTCCGCGGGGGGCCGGGAGACCCAGTACTTC.

This clone was seen just once. This rearrangement joins TRBV28 to TRBJ2-7; tentatively, D is TRBD1 or TRBD2 (5 bases each). CDR3 length: 13 amino acids. Trimming took 11 bases from V and 0 from J, leaving 14 bases between them. The germline V gene has CDR1 MDHEN and CDR2 SYDVKM. The CDR3 DNA reads TGTGCCTGCCTCCGGGACGCCTCCTACGAGCAGTACTTC. Protein sequence: CACLRDASYEQYF.

J is TRBJ2-1 and V is TRBV12-5, with D perhaps matching TRBD2 (6 bases). The germline CDR1 and CDR2 sequences are LGHNT and FRNRAP. The V end lost 5 bases, the J end lost 3 bases, and 14 bases lay between the germline ends. The CDR3 has 15 amino acids. The CDR3 DNA reads as TGTGCTAGTGGTCCCGCGGCGGGAAACTACAATGAGCAGTTCTTC. Translated: CASGPAAGNYNEQFF.

This chain links TRBV18 with TRBJ1-6; D unresolved. The CDR3 length is 15 residues. V was shortened by 2 bases and J by 0 bases, with 5 bases between the two germline ends. The V gene's germline CDR1 is KGHSH and CDR2 LQKENI. The CDR3 DNA reads as TGTGCCAGCTCACCAGCGAGCTCCTATAATTCACCCCTCCACTTT. The encoded protein is CASSPASSYNSPLHF.

This clone was counted a few times. The J gene is TRBJ1-4, the V gene TRBV2; D is undetermined. CDR1 and CDR2 (germline): SNHLY, FYNNEI. The V end was cut by 0 bases, the J end by 5 bases, with 10 bases between. This CDR3 is built from 15 residues. CDR3 bases: TGTGCCAGCAGTGAAGCGCTGGGGAGGAATGAAAAACTGTTTTTT. It codes for CASSEALGRNEKLFF.

The chain uses TRBV7-9 and TRBJ1-6, with 7 bases that match TRBD1. The CDR3 covers 15 residues. J gave up 9 bases and V 4 bases, and 9 bases lay outside the gene matches. CDR1 SEHNR and CDR2 FQNEAQ come from the germline V gene (reference sequence). Written as DNA, the CDR3 is TGTGCCAGCAGCTCCATGGGACAGCTACTTTCACCCCTCCACTTT. Amino acid sequence: CASSSMGQLLSPLHF.

The rearrangement uses TRBV6-5 and TRBJ2-7; D is perhaps TRBD1 (5 bases). Germline V gives CDR1 MNHEY, CDR2 SVGAGI. The CDR3 is 13 amino acids. The ends were cut back, 2 bases at V and 4 bases at J, with 9 bases in the middle. The CDR3 region is CASSYARDYEQYF. The CDR3 nucleotides are TGTGCCAGCAGTTACGCCAGGGATTACGAGCAGTACTTC.

The V call is TRBV6-6, the J call TRBJ2-1; 7 bases are shared with TRBD1. The trim removed 5 bases at V and 6 bases at J, leaving 7 bases unmatched. The CDR3 covers 14 residues. The germline V gene encodes CDR1 MNHNY and CDR2 SVGAGI (reference sequence). CDR3 region: CASSGGQNSNEQFF. CDR3 coding DNA: TGTGCCAGCAGTGGGGGACAGAATTCCAATGAGCAGTTCTTC.

This sequence joins TRBV11-1 and TRBJ2-2; 7 bases align to TRBD1. Per the germline V gene, CDR1 is SGHAT and CDR2 is FQDESV (reference sequence). V trimming: 2 bases; J trimming: 4 bases; junction bases outside the gene matches: 4. The CDR3 has 15 residues. The CDR3 sequence: CASSLRQGVTGELFF. The CDR3 bases are TGTGCCAGCAGCTTACGTCAGGGGGTCACCGGGGAGCTGTTTTTT.

On this clone: Additional DNA sequences in this sample encode the identical CDR3. The chain has TRBV30 and TRBJ1-2; no definite D call. Trimming left V 2 bases short and J 5 bases short, with 12 bases between. CDR1 is GTSNPN, CDR2 SVGIG, per germline (reference sequence). The CDR3 is 13 amino acids. CDR3 DNA sequence: TGTGCCTGGAGTCATCTAGGGCCATATGGCTACACCTTC. As protein: CAWSHLGPYGYTF.

The V call is TRBV4-2, the J call TRBJ2-7, with 7 bases identical to TRBD1. The length of the CDR3 is 15 residues. V was pared by 3 bases and J by 0 bases, with 5 bases of the junction left unmatched. Per germline, CDR1 LGHNA and CDR2 YNFKEQ. Written as DNA, the CDR3 is TGTGCCAGCAGCCAGTCGACAGGGAGCTCCTACGAGCAGTACTTC. Encoded protein: CASSQSTGSSYEQYF.

The V call is TRBV21-1, the J call TRBJ2-6; the table's D call, TRBD1, has no DNA check behind it. TRBV21-1 is shown as a pseudogene. The CDR3 is made up of 17 amino acids. CDR3 sequence: CASSKRGTGSGANVLTF. Written as DNA, the CDR3 is TGTGCCAGCAGCAAAAGGGGGACAGGGTCTGGGGCCAACGTCCTGACTTTC.

This clone has a single count. The CDR3 DNA reads as TGTGCCAGTAGTATAGGCATTTTGAACACTGAAGCTTTCTTT. It encodes CASSIGILNTEAFF. The rearrangement joins TRBV19 to TRBJ1-1; D call uncertain. Trimming took off 1 base at V and 0 bases at J, with 6 bases between the two ends. Looked up from germline, CDR1 is LNHDA and CDR2 is SQIVND (reference sequence). The CDR3 is 14 residues long.

This chain uses TRBV7-6 with TRBJ2-1, with 7 bases aligning to TRBD2. The CDR3 sequence is 18 residues long. V lost 1 base and J lost 0; bases outside the gene matches: 9. Germline V lookup: CDR1 SGHVS, CDR2 FNYEAQ. CDR3 sequence reads: CASSLVGWGGSSYNEQFF. The CDR3 coding sequence is TGTGCCAGCAGCTTAGTTGGGTGGGGCGGGAGCTCCTACAATGAGCAGTTCTTC.

The chain joins TRBV30 to TRBJ1-3; TRBD1 matches 8 bases. There are 14 residues in the CDR3. CDR1 is GTSNPN, CDR2 SVGIG, per germline (reference sequence). Unmatched junction bases numbered 4, after V lost 2 bases and J lost 4 bases. CDR3 in amino acids: CAWSTQGAGNTIYF. CDR3 in DNA: TGTGCCTGGAGTACGCAGGGGGCAGGAAACACCATATATTTT.

V usage is TRBV2 and J usage is TRBJ1-1, with D tentatively TRBD1 (6 bases). Trimming removed 5 bases from V and 4 bases from J, with 14 bases in between. This CDR3 contains 14 residues. Germline V CDR1 and CDR2: SNHLY, FYNNEI. Here the CDR3 reads CASSILGGPTEAFF. In nucleotides, the CDR3 is TGTGCCAGCAGTATCCTAGGGGGGCCCACTGAAGCTTTCTTT. The whole variable domain, remainder taken from reference TRBV2 and TRBJ1-1, is EPEVTQTPSHQVTQMGQEVILRCVPISNHLYFYWYRQILGQKVEFLVSFYNNEISEKSEIFDDQFSVERPDGSNFTLKIRSTKLEDSAMYFCASSILGGPTEAFFGQGTRLTVV.

The V gene is TRBV5-1, the J gene TRBJ2-7, with a possible D match to TRBD2 (7 bases). Trimming removed 4 bases from V and 3 bases from J, with 17 bases in between. This CDR3 region has 15 residues. Germline values: CDR1 SGHRS, CDR2 YFSETQ. CDR3 in amino acids: CASSVGGGPNYEQYF. The CDR3 DNA reads as TGCGCCAGCAGCGTGGGAGGGGGGCCCAACTACGAGCAGTACTTC.

This chain links TRBV7-2 with TRBJ1-2, with 7 bases identical to TRBD1. The V gene's germline CDR1 is SGHTA and CDR2 FQGNSA. The V gene end was trimmed by 7 bases and the J gene end by 6 bases; junction bases not matched to a gene: 14. The CDR3 sequence is 15 residues long. In DNA form, the CDR3 reads TGTGCCAGCACCTCCCCCGCCGGAACAGGGGATGGCTACACCTTC. Encoded protein: CASTSPAGTGDGYTF.

The V call is TRBV5-4, the J call TRBJ2-2; 7 nucleotides line up with TRBD2. The germline CDR1 and CDR2 sequences are SGHNT and YYREEE (reference sequence). This CDR3 region has 16 residues. V gave up 3 bases and J gave up 1 base; unmatched junction bases: 6. The DNA of the CDR3 is TGTGCCAGCAGCTGGGGGGAGGGCTTGAACACCGGGGAGCTGTTTTTT. Its protein is CASSWGEGLNTGELFF.

The chain uses TRBV16 and TRBJ1-5; D gene uncertain. Germline CDR1 is KGHSY and CDR2 is FQNENV. CDR3 length: 14 amino acids. The V end was cut by 1 base, the J end by 3 bases, with 7 bases between. CDR3 amino acids: CASSQWGLNQPQHF. CDR3 DNA: TGTGCCAGCAGCCAATGGGGTCTCAATCAGCCCCAGCATTTT. Full variable domain (outside the CDR3, taken from reference TRBV16 and TRBJ1-5): GEEVAQTPKHLVRGEGQKAKLYCAPIKGHSYVFWYQQVLKNEFKFLISFQNENVFDETGMPKERFSAKCLPNSPCSLEIQATKLEDSAVYFCASSQWGLNQPQHFGDGTRLSIL.

The gene calls are TRBV6-5 and TRBJ1-2; no clear D. V shed 7 bases and J shed 13 bases, with 19 bases lying between them. CDR1 and CDR2 (germline): MNHEY, SVGAGI. This CDR3 has 12 residues. CDR3 bases: TGTGCCAGCACAACCGAAGGGAGGGCCTCCACCTTC. Amino acids: CASTTEGRASTF.

The chain carries TRBV27 and TRBJ1-4, with a tentative D call TRBD1 (6 bases). CDR3 length: 14 residues. Trimming took off 6 bases at V and 5 bases at J, with 13 bases between the two ends. Germline assignment: CDR1 MNHEY and CDR2 SMNVEV (reference sequence). The CDR3 nucleotides read TGTGCCAGCAGATCGGCAGGGGTGAATGAAAAACTGTTTTTT. Translated, it gives CASRSAGVNEKLFF.

The chain employs TRBV9 and TRBJ2-2; D unresolved. The CDR3 runs 15 residues. V was cut by 4 bases and J by 2 bases, with 12 bases left in between. Per germline, CDR1 SGDLS and CDR2 YYNGEE. Written as DNA, the CDR3 is TGTGCCAGCAGCCCTATTCTACATAACACCGGGGAGCTGTTTTTT. Translation: CASSPILHNTGELFF.

This rearrangement joins TRBV9 to TRBJ2-6; no clear D gene. V lost 4 bases and J lost 1, with 9 bases in between. Germline CDR1 is SGDLS and CDR2 is YYNGEE. CDR3 length: 15 residues. CDR3 protein: CASSPPPSGANVLTF. CDR3 bases: TGTGCCAGCAGCCCCCCTCCGTCTGGGGCCAACGTCCTGACTTTC.

The gene calls are TRBV6-5 and TRBJ2-6; perhaps TRBD1 as D (5 bases). CDR1 and CDR2 from the germline V gene are MNHEY and SVGAGI. Trimming took off 4 bases at V and 6 bases at J, with 13 bases between the two ends. The CDR3 has 15 amino acids. The CDR3 nucleotides read TGTGCCAGCAGTTCCCGGGCCAGGGAGGCCAACGTCCTGACTTTC. Protein product: CASSSRAREANVLTF.

The gene calls are TRBV27 and TRBJ1-2; possible D gene TRBD1, 5 bases. V lost 2 bases, J lost 8 bases, and 15 bases lay in between. CDR3 length equals 14 residues. CDR1 is MNHEY, CDR2 SMNVEV, per germline (reference sequence). The DNA of the CDR3 is TGTGCCAGCAGTTTAAGAGTGGAATGGGGGGGCTACACCTTC. Amino acid sequence: CASSLRVEWGGYTF.

This chain links TRBV6-1 with TRBJ1-4; D gene unclear. Germline CDR1 is MNHNS and CDR2 is SASEGT. CDR3 length equals 14 residues. Trimming took 5 bases from V and 8 from J, leaving 15 bases between them. CDR3 coding DNA: TGTGCCAGCAGTCTGAGTCCGGGAAGAGAAAAACTGTTTTTT. Its protein is CASSLSPGREKLFF.

The V call is TRBV25-1, the J call TRBJ1-2, with TRBD1 identical over 7 bases. The junction had 4 bases not matched to a gene; V was cut back by 6 bases and J by 0 bases. The length of the CDR3 is 14 residues. The germline CDR1 and CDR2 sequences are MGHDK and SYGVNS. The CDR3 reads CASSRTGPNYGYTF. The CDR3 DNA is TGTGCCAGCAGCAGGACAGGACCTAACTATGGCTACACCTTC.